Shown below are 26 T cell receptor beta chains from a single sample sequenced in a study of T cell responses to AZD1222 COVID-19 vaccine. Method: immunoSEQ multiplex PCR; TCRdb's copy keeps in-frame clones and lacks some. Of about 110,000 clones detected, roughly 90% appear once; the ten largest clones hold approximately 5%. Source: peripheral blood, taken on day 0 of AZD1222 vaccination. These receptors came from an adult in good health.

This chain links TRBV7-2 with TRBJ2-3; D gene unclear. Per the germline V gene, CDR1 is SGHTA and CDR2 is FQGNSA. Trimming cost V 5 bases and J 6 bases, with 9 bases left between them. CDR3 size: 12 residues. CDR3 coding DNA: TGTGCCAGCAGCCTTTCTTGGGATACGCAGTATTTT. Translating it yields CASSLSWDTQYF.

This clone has just one count. The V and J genes are TRBV7-2 and TRBJ1-5; 8 bases fit TRBD1. Trimming removed 6 bases from V and 6 bases from J; junction bases left unmatched: 7. The CDR3 has 14 amino acids. Germline V gene data show CDR1 as SGHTA and CDR2 as FQGNSA. The CDR3 protein is CASSLDREIQPQHF. The CDR3 nucleotides read TGTGCCAGCAGTTTGGACAGGGAGATTCAGCCCCAGCATTTT.

The chain links TRBV7-6 to TRBJ1-1; D uncertain. V was trimmed by 10 bases and J by 1 base, leaving 22 bases between them. The germline CDR1 and CDR2 sequences are SGHVS and FNYEAQ. The CDR3 totals 16 residues. CDR3 in DNA: TGTGCCACCCGACGGCGGTTAAATCATTGGAACACTGAAGCTTTCTTT. It is translated as CATRRRLNHWNTEAFF.

The chain carries TRBV6-5 and TRBJ1-3; D gene uncertain. Trimming pared 8 bases from V and 0 bases from J, leaving 14 bases between. Germline CDR1 is MNHEY and CDR2 is SVGAGI. CDR3 length: 15 residues. The CDR3 sequence: CASHPTDSSGNTIYF. The CDR3 region has the DNA TGTGCCAGCCACCCGACGGATAGCTCTGGAAACACCATATATTTT.

Remarks on this clone: One end of the junction fails to match germline, which may point to a read error. V gene TRBV7-3 combines with J gene TRBJ2-2, with 7 bases fitting TRBD2. Germline CDR1 and CDR2: SGHTA and FQGTGA. This CDR3 has 15 residues. The CDR3 DNA sequence: TGTGCCAGCAGCCTAACGACTAGCCTCACCGGGGAGCTGTTTTTT. The encoded protein is CASSLTTSLTGELFF. The complete variable domain, with remaining parts taken from reference TRBV7-3 and TRBJ2-2, reads GAGVSQTPSNKVTEKGKYVELRCDPISGHTALYWYRQSLGQGPEFLIYFQGTGAADDSGLPNDRFFAVRPEGSVSTLKIQRTERGDSAVYLCASSLTTSLTGELFFGEGSRLTVL.

This chain joins TRBV29-1 and TRBJ2-2, with 14 bases fitting TRBD2. The CDR3 length is 16 residues. Trimming at V came to 6 bases and at J to 2 bases, leaving 5 bases not matched to a gene. The germline gives CDR1 SQVTM, CDR2 ANQGSEA. DNA of the CDR3: TGCAGCGTCGCGGGACTAGCGGGAGAAAACACCGGGGAGCTGTTTTTT. It codes for CSVAGLAGENTGELFF.

This chain joins TRBV3-1 (or the pseudogene TRBV3-2) and TRBJ2-2, with D hard to call. Germline V gene data show CDR1 as LGHDT and CDR2 as YNNKEL (reference sequence). CDR3 length: 21 residues. The V and J ends lost 0 bases and 3 bases respectively, with 26 bases between them. CDR3 protein: CASSQELALWVGRVDTGELFF. The CDR3 nucleotides read TGTGCCAGCAGCCAAGAATTGGCGCTGTGGGTGGGCCGGGTTGACACCGGGGAGCTGTTTTTT.

This chain uses TRBV24-1 with TRBJ2-5; 10 bases match TRBD1. Germline V gives CDR1 KGHDR, CDR2 SFDVKD. V trimming: 9 bases; J trimming: 2 bases; junction bases outside the gene matches: 8. The CDR3 runs 15 residues. The CDR3 region is CATQSGGQGQETQYF. In nucleotides, the CDR3 is TGTGCCACCCAGTCGGGGGGACAGGGGCAAGAGACCCAGTACTTC.

The gene calls are TRBV28 and TRBJ2-5; 12 nucleotides match TRBD2. Per the germline V gene, CDR1 is MDHEN and CDR2 is SYDVKM. The CDR3 totals 14 residues. The ends lost 8 bases at V and 9 bases at J; junction bases unmatched: 10. The CDR3 here is CASGASSGRASQYF. In nucleotides, the CDR3 is TGTGCCAGCGGGGCGTCTAGCGGGAGGGCCTCCCAGTACTTC.

The CDR3: CASSVTSFNEQFF. CDR3 coding DNA: TGTGCCAGCAGCGTCACTAGTTTTAATGAGCAGTTCTTC. The J gene is TRBJ2-1, the V gene TRBV6-4, with D perhaps TRBD2 (5 bases). The CDR3 contains 13 residues. CDR1 and CDR2 (germline): MRHNA, SNTAGT. Trimming took off 6 bases at V and 7 bases at J, with 13 bases between the two ends.

The rearrangement uses TRBV10-3 and TRBJ1-2, with 11 bases that match TRBD1. The CDR3 is 15 residues long. Losses at the gene ends were 7 bases for V and 3 bases for J; bases not matched to a gene: 7. Germline values: CDR1 ENHRY, CDR2 SYGVKD. The CDR3 here is CAIKPGQGDDYGYTF. The CDR3 DNA sequence: TGTGCCATCAAGCCGGGACAGGGGGATGACTATGGCTACACCTTC.

The CDR3 here is CASNPGVSGTEAFF. The CDR3, as DNA: TGTGCCAGCAACCCAGGGGTTTCGGGGACTGAAGCTTTCTTT. J is TRBJ1-1 and V is TRBV7-9; D is possibly TRBD1 (6 bases). The CDR3 is made up of 14 amino acids. CDR1 is SEHNR, CDR2 FQNEAQ, per germline (reference sequence). Deletions cut 7 bases from V and 5 bases from J, with 17 bases between.

The V gene is TRBV19, the J gene TRBJ1-4; no clear D. Germline CDR1 and CDR2: LNHDA and SQIVND (reference sequence). The CDR3 is made up of 13 amino acids. Trimming removed 7 bases at V and 11 bases at J, with 17 bases between. The CDR3 DNA reads TGTGCCAGTACGGACCACGCTCCCCGGAAACTGTTTTTT. It encodes CASTDHAPRKLFF.

V and J are TRBV28 and TRBJ2-1; a possible D gene is TRBD2 (5 bases). Germline values: CDR1 MDHEN, CDR2 SYDVKM. Trimming shortened V by 6 bases and J by 1 base, and 13 bases separated the two germline ends. The CDR3 runs 15 residues. CDR3 amino acids: CASSSSGSSYNEQFF. Here the CDR3 DNA reads TGTGCCAGCAGCTCATCGGGGTCGTCCTACAATGAGCAGTTCTTC.

The V call is TRBV7-3, the J call TRBJ2-3; 8 nucleotides align to TRBD1. J was trimmed by 1 base and V by 0 bases; bases with no gene match: 6. Germline values: CDR1 SGHTA, CDR2 FQGTGA. CDR3 length: 17 residues. In DNA form, the CDR3 reads TGTGCCAGCAGCTTAACCGGGACAGGAGGGGGCACAGATACGCAGTATTTT. This gives the protein CASSLTGTGGGTDTQYF.

The chain employs TRBV9 and TRBJ2-1; 8 bases are a match to TRBD2. The CDR3 contains 17 residues. Trimming at V came to 0 bases and at J to 4 bases, leaving 9 bases not matched to a gene. The germline V gene has CDR1 SGDLS and CDR2 YYNGEE. The CDR3: CASSVGLAGSQYNEQFF. In nucleotides, the CDR3 is TGTGCCAGCAGCGTAGGGCTAGCGGGCTCCCAGTACAATGAGCAGTTCTTC.

This chain uses TRBV3-1 (or the pseudogene TRBV3-2) with TRBJ1-2; TRBD1 matches 7 bases. The length of the CDR3 is 12 residues. J lost 2 bases, V lost 6 bases, and 0 bases had no gene match. In germline, CDR1 is LGHDT, CDR2 YNNKEL (reference sequence). CDR3 bases: TGTGCCAGCAGGGGACAGAACTATGGCTACACCTTC. It encodes CASRGQNYGYTF.

V and J are TRBV10-3 and TRBJ2-7; TRBD2 might be the D (6 bases). The CDR3 runs 15 residues. Trimming removed 0 bases at V and 3 bases at J, with 12 bases between. Germline lookup yields CDR1 ENHRY and CDR2 SYGVKD. CDR3 DNA sequence: TGTGCCATCAGTGAGTCGATCGGGGGTGGCTACGAGCAGTACTTC. This translates into CAISESIGGGYEQYF.

CDR3 coding DNA: TGTGCCAGCAGCGTAGGAGGAGGCTTTAACACTGAAGCTTTCTTT. It specifies CASSVGGGFNTEAFF. This chain uses TRBV9 with TRBJ1-1; no reliable D call. Trimming took off 0 bases at V and 2 bases at J, with 11 bases between the two ends. The CDR3 has 15 amino acids. Germline loops: CDR1 SGDLS, CDR2 YYNGEE.

The V call is TRBV29-1, the J call TRBJ2-6, with D perhaps TRBD2 (6 bases). Trimming stripped 6 bases from V and 0 bases from J, with 12 bases between. CDR1 SQVTM and CDR2 ANQGSEA come from the germline V gene. This CDR3 is built from 15 residues. CDR3 residues: CSVGPTSSGANVLTF. Written as DNA, the CDR3 is TGCAGCGTCGGACCGACTAGCTCTGGGGCCAACGTCCTGACTTTC.

This clone has a handful of counts. The V gene is TRBV7-9, the J gene TRBJ1-1, with 7 bases identical to TRBD1. Germline CDR1 SEHNR, CDR2 FQNEAQ (reference sequence). V was clipped by 5 bases and J by 7 bases; unmatched bases: 10. CDR3 size: 14 residues. The CDR3 nucleotides are TGTGCCAGCAGCAAAACCCAGACAGGGTATGAAGCTTTCTTT. Residues: CASSKTQTGYEAFF.

This clone was seen a single time. The rearrangement uses TRBV27 and TRBJ2-1; TRBD2 agrees at 12 bases. Germline V lookup: CDR1 MNHEY, CDR2 SMNVEV (reference sequence). V was pared by 3 bases and J by 4 bases, with 1 base of the junction left unmatched. The CDR3 consists of 15 residues. The DNA of the CDR3 is TGTGCCAGCAGTTTCGGACTAGCGGGATACAATGAGCAGTTCTTC. Protein product: CASSFGLAGYNEQFF.

This clone occurred once. V is TRBV28 and J is TRBJ1-5; weak D call: TRBD1 (6 bases). This CDR3 contains 15 residues. Germline V gene data show CDR1 as MDHEN and CDR2 as SYDVKM. Trimming cost V 2 bases and J 6 bases, with 14 bases left between them. DNA of the CDR3: TGTGCCAGCAGTTTACTCCAGGGGCTCGGTCAGCCCCAGCATTTT. Its translation: CASSLLQGLGQPQHF.

This chain joins TRBV27 and TRBJ1-2, with 9 bases lining up with TRBD1. V dropped 3 bases and J dropped 2; count of bases not matched to a gene: 13. This CDR3 has 18 amino acids. Germline V gives CDR1 MNHEY, CDR2 SMNVEV (reference sequence). The CDR3 sequence is CASSLRGTGYSRNYGYTF. In DNA, the CDR3 is TGTGCCAGCAGTTTGCGAGGGACAGGGTACAGTAGAAACTATGGCTACACCTTC.

The count of this clone is one. The chain has TRBV6-6 and TRBJ1-1; no firm D call. Germline V gene sequence: CDR1 MNHNY, CDR2 SVGAGI (reference sequence). V lost 6 bases to trimming and J lost 4 bases, with 3 bases between them. This CDR3 is 10 amino acids long. CDR3 in DNA: TGTGCCAGCAGCCTCACTGAAGCTTTCTTT. Its translation: CASSLTEAFF.

The rearrangement joins TRBV4-1 to TRBJ1-1; D is unclear. The V and J ends lost 4 bases and 0 bases respectively, with 6 bases between them. The germline V gene has CDR1 MGHRA and CDR2 YSYEKL. The CDR3 spans 13 residues. The CDR3 DNA is TGCGCCAGCAGCCCGCGGGTGAACACTGAAGCTTTCTTT. It yields the protein CASSPRVNTEAFF.